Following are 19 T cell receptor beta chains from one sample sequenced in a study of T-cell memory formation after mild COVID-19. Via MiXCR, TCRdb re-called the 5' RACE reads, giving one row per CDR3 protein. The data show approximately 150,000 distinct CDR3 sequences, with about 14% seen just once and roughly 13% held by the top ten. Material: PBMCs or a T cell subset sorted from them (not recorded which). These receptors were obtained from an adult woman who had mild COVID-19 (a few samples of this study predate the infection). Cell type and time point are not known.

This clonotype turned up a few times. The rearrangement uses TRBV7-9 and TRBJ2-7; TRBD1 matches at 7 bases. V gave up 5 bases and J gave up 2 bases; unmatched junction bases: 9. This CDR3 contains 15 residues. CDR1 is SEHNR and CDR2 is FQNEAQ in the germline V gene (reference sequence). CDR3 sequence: CASSRVWDSTYEQYF. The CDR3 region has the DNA TGTGCCAGCAGCAGGGTTTGGGACAGTACCTACGAGCAGTACTTC.

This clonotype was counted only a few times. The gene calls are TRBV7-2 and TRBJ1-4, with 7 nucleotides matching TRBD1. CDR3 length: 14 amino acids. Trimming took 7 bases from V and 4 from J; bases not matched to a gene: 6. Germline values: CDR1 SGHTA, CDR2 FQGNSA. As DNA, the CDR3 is TGTGCCAGCACCCGGACAGGACGTAATGAAAAACTGTTTTTT. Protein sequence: CASTRTGRNEKLFF.

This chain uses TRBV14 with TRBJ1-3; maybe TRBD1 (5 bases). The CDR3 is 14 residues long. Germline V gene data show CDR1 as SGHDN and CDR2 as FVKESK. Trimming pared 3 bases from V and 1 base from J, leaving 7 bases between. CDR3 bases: TGTGCCAGCAGCCATTCAGGGTCTGGAAACACCATATATTTT. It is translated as CASSHSGSGNTIYF.

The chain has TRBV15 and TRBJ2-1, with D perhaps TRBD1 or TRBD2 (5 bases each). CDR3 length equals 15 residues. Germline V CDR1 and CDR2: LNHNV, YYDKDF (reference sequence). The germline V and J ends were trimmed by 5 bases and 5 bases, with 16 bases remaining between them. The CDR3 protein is CATSLERGANNEQFF. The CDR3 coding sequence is TGTGCCACCAGCCTCGAGAGGGGAGCTAACAATGAGCAGTTCTTC.

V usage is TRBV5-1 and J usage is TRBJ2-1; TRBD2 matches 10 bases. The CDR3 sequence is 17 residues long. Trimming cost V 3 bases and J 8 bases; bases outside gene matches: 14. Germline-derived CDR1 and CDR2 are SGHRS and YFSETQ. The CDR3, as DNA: TGCGCCAGCAGCTCGACAAACAACCTAGCGGGGGAGGATGAGCAGTTCTTC. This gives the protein CASSSTNNLAGEDEQFF.

The CDR3: CASTRLAGTYEQYF. The DNA for the CDR3 is TGTGCCAGTACCCGACTAGCGGGAACCTACGAGCAGTACTTC. This rearrangement joins TRBV27 to TRBJ2-7; TRBD2 agrees at 11 bases. With 9 bases clipped from V and 2 bases from J, the junction kept 6 bases outside the gene matches. The germline CDR1 and CDR2 sequences are MNHEY and SMNVEV (reference sequence). The CDR3 contains 14 residues.

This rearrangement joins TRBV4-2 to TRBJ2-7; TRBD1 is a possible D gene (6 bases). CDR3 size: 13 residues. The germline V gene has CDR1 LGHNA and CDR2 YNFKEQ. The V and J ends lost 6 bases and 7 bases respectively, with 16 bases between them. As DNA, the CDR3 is TGTGCCAGCAGAGACTCAGGGGCTGGTGAGCAGTACTTC. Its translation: CASRDSGAGEQYF.

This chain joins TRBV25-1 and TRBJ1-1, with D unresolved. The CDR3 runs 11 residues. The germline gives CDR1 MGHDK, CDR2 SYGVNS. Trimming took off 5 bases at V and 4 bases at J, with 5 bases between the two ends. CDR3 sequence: CASSLITEAFF. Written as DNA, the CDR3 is TGTGCCAGCAGTTTGATCACTGAAGCTTTCTTT.

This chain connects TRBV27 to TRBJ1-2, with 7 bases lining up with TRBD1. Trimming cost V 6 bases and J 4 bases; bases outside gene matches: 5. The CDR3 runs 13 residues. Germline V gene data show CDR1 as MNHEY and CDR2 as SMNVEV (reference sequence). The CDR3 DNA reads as TGTGCCAGCAGGGGGGACAGCATCTATGGCTACACCTTC. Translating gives CASRGDSIYGYTF.

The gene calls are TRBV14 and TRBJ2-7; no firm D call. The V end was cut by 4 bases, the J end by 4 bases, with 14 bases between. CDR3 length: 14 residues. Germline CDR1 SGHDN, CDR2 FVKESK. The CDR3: CASSPLNMGYEQYF. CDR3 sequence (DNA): TGTGCCAGCAGCCCCCTGAATATGGGTTACGAGCAGTACTTC.

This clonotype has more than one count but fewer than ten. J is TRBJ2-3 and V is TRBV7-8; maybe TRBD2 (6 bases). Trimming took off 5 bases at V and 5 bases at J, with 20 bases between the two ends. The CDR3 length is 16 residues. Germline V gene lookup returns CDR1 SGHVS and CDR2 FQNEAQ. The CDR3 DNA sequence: TGTGCCAGCAGCAAATCCCGGGACCCGGGGGTAGATACGCAGTATTTT. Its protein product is CASSKSRDPGVDTQYF.

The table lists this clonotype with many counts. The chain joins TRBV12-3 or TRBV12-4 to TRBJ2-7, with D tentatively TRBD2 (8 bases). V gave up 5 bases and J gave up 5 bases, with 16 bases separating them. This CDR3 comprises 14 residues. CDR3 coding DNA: TGTGCCAGCAGTCCGGGAGGGCAGGGGGACGAGCAGTACTTC. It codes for CASSPGGQGDEQYF.

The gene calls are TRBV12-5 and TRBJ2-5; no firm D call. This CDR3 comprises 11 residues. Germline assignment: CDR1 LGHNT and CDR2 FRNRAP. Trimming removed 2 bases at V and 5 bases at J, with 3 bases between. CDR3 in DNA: TGTGCTAGTGGTTTGTCGGAGACCCAGTACTTC. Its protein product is CASGLSETQYF.

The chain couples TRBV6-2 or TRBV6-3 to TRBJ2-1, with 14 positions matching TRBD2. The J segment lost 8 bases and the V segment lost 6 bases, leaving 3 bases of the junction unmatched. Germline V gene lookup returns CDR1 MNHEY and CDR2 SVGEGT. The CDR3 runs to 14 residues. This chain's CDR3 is CASSGTSGSDEQFF. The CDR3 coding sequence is TGTGCCAGCAGCGGGACTAGCGGGAGCGATGAGCAGTTCTTC.

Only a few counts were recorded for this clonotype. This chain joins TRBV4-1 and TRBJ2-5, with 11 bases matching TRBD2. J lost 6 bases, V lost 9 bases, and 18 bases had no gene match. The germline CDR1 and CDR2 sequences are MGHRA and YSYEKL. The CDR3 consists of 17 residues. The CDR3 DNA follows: TGCGCCAGTTTTGGTGCCCCTGGGACTAGCGGTGTAAAGACCCAGTACTTC. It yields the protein CASFGAPGTSGVKTQYF.

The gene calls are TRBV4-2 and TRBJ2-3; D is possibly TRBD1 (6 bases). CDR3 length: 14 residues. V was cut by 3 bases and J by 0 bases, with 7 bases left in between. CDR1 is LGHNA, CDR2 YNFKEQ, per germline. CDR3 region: CASSHGQSTDTQYF. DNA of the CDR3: TGTGCCAGCAGCCACGGACAGAGCACAGATACGCAGTATTTT.

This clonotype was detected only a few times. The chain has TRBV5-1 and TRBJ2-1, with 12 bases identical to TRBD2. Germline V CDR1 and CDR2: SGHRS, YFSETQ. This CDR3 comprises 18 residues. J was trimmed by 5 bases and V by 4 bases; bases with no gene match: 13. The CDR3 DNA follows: TGCGCCAGCAGCCCCCGGACTAGCGGGAATGTTGGGAACAATGAGCAGTTCTTC. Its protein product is CASSPRTSGNVGNNEQFF.

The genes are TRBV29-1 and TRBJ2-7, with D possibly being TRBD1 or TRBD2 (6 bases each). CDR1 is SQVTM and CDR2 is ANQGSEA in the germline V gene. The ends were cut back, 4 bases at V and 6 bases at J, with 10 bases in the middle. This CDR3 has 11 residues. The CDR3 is CSVVKGGEQYF. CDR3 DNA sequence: TGCAGCGTTGTCAAGGGGGGCGAGCAGTACTTC.

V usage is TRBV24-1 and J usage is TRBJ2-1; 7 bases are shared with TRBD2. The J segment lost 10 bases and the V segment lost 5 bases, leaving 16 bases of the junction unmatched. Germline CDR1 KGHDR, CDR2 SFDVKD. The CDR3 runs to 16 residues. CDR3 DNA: TGTGCCACCAGTGGCGCAGATGGACTAGATTTCGGGGAGCAGTTCTTC. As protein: CATSGADGLDFGEQFF.